This T cell receptor (beta chain) emerged from a study of human T cells and chemical hapten exposure. The table lists this clonotype with a few counts. The time point denotes: patch test 2, 6 weeks after DPC sensitization. Indicated treatment: therapeutic diphenylcyclopropenone sensitization with weekly scalp DPC. It was unfractionated whole blood from which total RNA was extracted. In the source study's methods: TCR counts had a median of about 99,000 per sample and spanned roughly 20,000 to 750,000. TCRdb re-called the RACE reads through MiXCR, storing one row per CDR3 protein. The V and J calls here are based on TCRdb, not the publication. The sample lists under 450,000 distinct CDR3 sequences; under 6.5% were seen once. Germline V CDR1 and CDR2: SEHNR, FQNEAQ (reference sequence). This CDR3 spans 18 amino acids. Losses at the gene ends were 2 bases for V and 2 bases for J; bases not matched to a gene: 12.

The clonotype comes from a woman in her late teens or twenties with alopecia areata. Some clones in this sample may be carry-over from other donors' samples. This chain connects TRBV7-9 to TRBJ2-3, with TRBD2 identical over 8 bases. Sample: whole blood, taken in connection with sensitization to the hapten diphenylcyclopropenone (DPC). CDR3 protein: CASSLNFRTSGPTDTQYF. Written as DNA, the CDR3 is TGTGCCAGCAGCTTAAATTTCAGAACTAGCGGACCCACAGATACGCAGTATTTT.